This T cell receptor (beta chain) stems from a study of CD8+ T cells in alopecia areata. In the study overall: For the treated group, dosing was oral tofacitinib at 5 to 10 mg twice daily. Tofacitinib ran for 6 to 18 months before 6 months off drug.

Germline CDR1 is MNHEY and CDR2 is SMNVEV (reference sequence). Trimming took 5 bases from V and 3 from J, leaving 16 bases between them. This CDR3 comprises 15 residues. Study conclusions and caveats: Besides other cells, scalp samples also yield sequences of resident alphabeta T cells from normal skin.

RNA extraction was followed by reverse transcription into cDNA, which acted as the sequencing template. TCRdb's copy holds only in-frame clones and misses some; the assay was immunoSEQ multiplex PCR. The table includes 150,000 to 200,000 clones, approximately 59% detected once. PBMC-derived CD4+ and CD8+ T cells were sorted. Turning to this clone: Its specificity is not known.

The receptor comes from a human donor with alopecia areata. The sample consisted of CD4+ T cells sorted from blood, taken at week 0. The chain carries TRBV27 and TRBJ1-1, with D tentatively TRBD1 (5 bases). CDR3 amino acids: CASSRPGQGYTEAFF. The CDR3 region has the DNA TGTGCCAGCAGTCGGCCGGGGCAGGGATACACTGAAGCTTTCTTT.